One sample yielded the 6 T cell receptor beta chains listed below, sequenced in a study of blood T cell repertoires in COVID-19. Generated by immunoSEQ multiplex PCR, the TCRdb table keeps only in-frame clones and is missing some. The sample has hundreds of thousands of clones; approximately 90% are singletons. The sample was peripheral blood. All receptors come from a young woman who had recovered from COVID-19.

This clone was detected once. The chain uses TRBV6-1 and TRBJ1-5, with TRBD1 matching over 7 bases. Trimming at V came to 4 bases and at J to 0 bases, leaving 9 bases not matched to a gene. The CDR3 has 17 amino acids. CDR1 is MNHNS and CDR2 is SASEGT in the germline V gene. The CDR3 region has the DNA TGTGCCAGCAGTGTACACCGGGACAGTTATAGCAATCAGCCCCAGCATTTT. Amino acid sequence: CASSVHRDSYSNQPQHF.

This clone was seen just once. CDR3 nucleotides: TGTGCCAGCAGCAACCTTGGGGCTTCGGGAAACACCATATATTTT. Amino acid sequence: CASSNLGASGNTIYF. The rearrangement joins TRBV27 to TRBJ1-3; D may be TRBD1 (5 bases). Trimming left V 6 bases short and J 4 bases short, with 16 bases between. The CDR3 is made up of 15 amino acids. Germline-derived CDR1 and CDR2 are MNHEY and SMNVEV (reference sequence).

This chain joins TRBV27 and TRBJ1-1; D possibly corresponds to TRBD1 (6 bases). Germline CDR1 is MNHEY and CDR2 is SMNVEV (reference sequence). The CDR3 length is 14 residues. V lost 7 bases and J lost 1, with 13 bases in between. This CDR3 is CASKTGLWNTEAFF. The CDR3 region has the DNA TGTGCCAGCAAAACAGGGCTATGGAACACTGAAGCTTTCTTT.

J is TRBJ1-1 and V is TRBV7-8, with D possibly TRBD1 on 6 matching bases. The ends were cut back, 5 bases at V and 6 bases at J, with 28 bases in the middle. This CDR3 is built from 18 residues. Germline CDR1 SGHVS, CDR2 FQNEAQ. DNA for the CDR3: TGTGCCAGCAGCCCTTCTTGGCTCAGGCGGGGGCTAATACCTGAAGCTTTCTTT. Amino acids: CASSPSWLRRGLIPEAFF.

The gene calls are TRBV19 and TRBJ2-1, with 7 bases that match TRBD2. Germline V gene data show CDR1 as LNHDA and CDR2 as SQIVND (reference sequence). V was clipped by 0 bases and J by 9 bases; unmatched bases: 5. The length of the CDR3 is 14 residues. The CDR3 sequence is CASSIDLWGGEQFF. The CDR3 DNA reads as TGTGCCAGTAGTATAGATCTCTGGGGGGGTGAGCAGTTCTTC.

The chain has TRBV5-6 and TRBJ2-7; 7 bases are shared with TRBD1. The J segment lost 0 bases and the V segment lost 4 bases, leaving 4 bases of the junction unmatched. CDR1 is SGHDT, CDR2 YYEEEE, per germline. The CDR3 is made up of 14 amino acids. This CDR3 reads CASSPQGSSYEQYF. The CDR3 DNA follows: TGTGCCAGCAGCCCACAGGGGAGCTCCTACGAGCAGTACTTC.